This TCR beta chain was recovered during a study of blood T cell repertoires in COVID-19. As for the study in general: The study drew acute and convalescent COVID-19 samples from the United States, Italy and Spain.

Profiled with immunoSEQ multiplex PCR; TCRdb holds only in-frame clones, not every one. The data show 90,000 to 110,000 clones, 70% to 90% seen once. The CDR3 contains 17 residues. The V gene's germline CDR1 is MDHEN and CDR2 SYDVKM. Germline trimming cut 6 bases from V and 1 base from J; bases unmatched to any gene: 15. This clone has just one count. The chain employs TRBV28 and TRBJ2-7; 7 bases fit TRBD2. The sequencing sample was made of peripheral blood. This TCR was recovered from a woman aged 60 to 75 with acute or convalescent COVID-19. The CDR3 coding sequence is TGTGCCAGCAGCCCAGGGTTGGCGGGAGTGCTTTCCTACGAGCAGTACTTC. This codes for CASSPGLAGVLSYEQYF.